Listed here is a single T cell receptor beta chain. The data stem from a study of blood T cell repertoires in COVID-19. About the research overall: Both acute and convalescent COVID-19 samples were obtained from the United States, Italy and Spain. Sources were T cells, B-cell-depleted T cells, or PBMCs; the material itself was cDNA or gDNA.

In the source study's methods: For nucleated cells, counts were estimated from reference gene primer amplification. Assay: immunoSEQ multiplex PCR; the TCRdb copy retains only in-frame clones and omits some. D and trimming were read from the DNA, whereas the V and J calls and clone size are those reported in that table. The sample lists roughly 92,000 clones, around four fifths occurring once. Trimming cost V 2 bases and J 4 bases, with 8 bases left between them. Germline values: CDR1 MDHEN, CDR2 SYDVKM. The CDR3 is 13 residues long. The chain links TRBV28 to TRBJ1-2; D is uncertain. Material for sequencing was peripheral blood. This receptor was obtained from a woman of 80 years or more with active or convalescent COVID-19. CDR3 sequence: CASSLGTLYGYTF. CDR3 nucleotide sequence: TGTGCCAGCAGTTTAGGCACCCTCTATGGCTACACCTTC.